The 16 T cell receptor beta chains below were found in one sample sequenced in a study of blood T cell repertoires in COVID-19. Clones were sequenced by immunoSEQ multiplex PCR, and TCRdb holds only the in-frame ones, with some missing. The sample includes more than 95,000 clones, 88% of them seen just once. Sequenced sample: peripheral blood. These receptors all stem from a human donor in a cohort sampled during active COVID-19.

The CDR3 sequence is CASNPYLDLREAFF. CDR3 nucleotide sequence: TGTGCCAGCAACCCATACCTGGACCTCCGGGAGGCTTTCTTT. The rearrangement uses TRBV9 and TRBJ1-1; D remains ambiguous. V was shortened by 6 bases and J by 11 bases, with 23 bases between the two germline ends. CDR1 is SGDLS, CDR2 YYNGEE, per germline. The CDR3 is made up of 14 amino acids.

The DNA of the CDR3 is TGCGCCAGCAGCCTGGGACAGGCTAATTCACCCCTCCACTTT. Protein: CASSLGQANSPLHF. The rearrangement uses TRBV4-3 and TRBJ1-6, with 8 nucleotides matching TRBD1. CDR1 is LGHNA and CDR2 is YSLEER in the germline V gene. The CDR3 spans 14 residues. V gave up 4 bases and J gave up 6 bases; unmatched junction bases: 2.

The chain uses TRBV3-1 (or the pseudogene TRBV3-2) and TRBJ2-7; 11 bases are a match to TRBD1. Germline CDR1 is LGHDT and CDR2 is YNNKEL (reference sequence). The CDR3 length is 14 residues. V lost 6 bases and J lost 7; bases outside the gene matches: 8. In DNA form, the CDR3 reads TGTGCCAGCAGTTCCCTGGACAGGGGGCGTGAGCAGTACTTC. Translation gives CASSSLDRGREQYF.

CDR3: CASRRQGDYGYTF. The CDR3 DNA reads as TGTGCCAGCAGACGACAGGGTGACTATGGCTACACCTTC. This chain connects TRBV7-9 to TRBJ1-2; TRBD1 matches at 7 bases. Germline V gene data show CDR1 as SEHNR and CDR2 as FQNEAQ (reference sequence). This CDR3 has 13 amino acids. After removal of 6 bases from V and 3 bases from J, the junction contained 4 bases not matched to a gene.

This chain links TRBV5-4 with TRBJ2-2; possibly TRBD2 for D (5 bases). Per the germline V gene, CDR1 is SGHNT and CDR2 is YYREEE (reference sequence). The V end was cut by 4 bases, the J end by 1 base, with 8 bases between. The CDR3 spans 14 residues. The CDR3 region is CASSRTENTGELFF. CDR3 bases: TGTGCCAGCAGCAGGACTGAGAACACCGGGGAGCTGTTTTTT. The entire variable domain, with the rest obtained from reference TRBV5-4 and TRBJ2-2, is as follows: ETGVTQSPTHLIKTRGQQVTLRCSSQSGHNTVSWYQQALGQGPQFIFQYYREEENGRGNFPPRFSGLQFPNYSSELNVNALELDDSALYLCASSRTENTGELFFGEGSRLTVL.

V is TRBV12-5 and J is TRBJ1-6; D is possibly TRBD1 (6 bases). The CDR3 runs 16 residues. Per the germline V gene, CDR1 is LGHNT and CDR2 is FRNRAP. V was clipped by 5 bases and J by 10 bases, with 21 bases between them. CDR3 in amino acids: CASGAEIRGIGSPLHF. The CDR3 DNA is TGTGCTAGTGGTGCGGAAATCAGGGGTATCGGATCACCCCTCCACTTT.

The chain joins TRBV29-1 to TRBJ1-1, with D unclear. Germline V gene lookup returns CDR1 SQVTM and CDR2 ANQGSEA. CDR3 length: 13 residues. CDR3 sequence reads: CSIRVGGDTEAFF. The CDR3 coding sequence is TGCAGTATAAGGGTGGGCGGGGACACTGAAGCTTTCTTT.

This sequence joins TRBV7-2 and TRBJ2-7; 8 bases map to TRBD2. The length of the CDR3 is 15 residues. J lost 2 bases, V lost 1 base, and 4 bases had no gene match. Germline V CDR1 and CDR2: SGHTA, FQGNSA. For the CDR3, the DNA is TGTGCCAGCAGCTTAGGACTAGCGATCCCCTACGAGCAGTACTTC. Protein sequence: CASSLGLAIPYEQYF.

This chain links TRBV6-1 with TRBJ2-7; tentatively, D is TRBD1 (7 bases). Trimming cost V 1 base and J 4 bases, with 14 bases left between them. Germline CDR1 and CDR2: MNHNS and SASEGT. The length of the CDR3 is 15 residues. The CDR3 loop is CASSEEGPGGYEQYF. DNA for the CDR3: TGTGCCAGCAGTGAAGAAGGGCCAGGGGGGTACGAGCAGTACTTC.

V is TRBV24-1 and J is TRBJ2-3; 13 nucleotides match TRBD2. The germline gives CDR1 KGHDR, CDR2 SFDVKD. This CDR3 comprises 17 residues. The V segment lost 1 base and the J segment 2 bases; nucleotides outside the gene matches: 2. CDR3 coding DNA: TGTGCCACCAGTGATTTTGGACTAGCGGGAGACACAGATACGCAGTATTTT. Amino acid sequence: CATSDFGLAGDTDTQYF.

This clone was picked up many times. The chain couples TRBV27 to TRBJ1-5, with D possibly TRBD1 on 5 matching bases. V dropped 1 base and J dropped 2 bases, with 9 bases sitting between them. The CDR3 runs 15 residues. Germline lookup yields CDR1 MNHEY and CDR2 SMNVEV (reference sequence). In DNA form, the CDR3 reads TGTGCCAGCAGTTTATGGGGGGGTGGCAATCAGCCCCAGCATTTT. Its protein product is CASSLWGGGNQPQHF.

The chain uses TRBV30 and TRBJ2-3, with D tentatively TRBD2 (6 bases). The CDR3 runs 14 residues. Germline V gene sequence: CDR1 GTSNPN, CDR2 SVGIG (reference sequence). V lost 4 bases and J lost 2, with 13 bases in between. CDR3 coding DNA: TGTGCCTGGATGGGGGACTCAAACACAGATACGCAGTATTTT. Residues: CAWMGDSNTDTQYF.

V gene TRBV30 combines with J gene TRBJ1-1; D perhaps matches TRBD1 (6 bases). The V end was cut by 4 bases, the J end by 1 base, with 10 bases between. Germline assignment: CDR1 GTSNPN and CDR2 SVGIG (reference sequence). CDR3 size: 13 residues. This CDR3 is CAWTGQPNTEAFF. As DNA, the CDR3 is TGTGCCTGGACAGGACAGCCGAACACTGAAGCTTTCTTT.

CDR3 sequence reads: CASSFGTSGYNEQFF. DNA of the CDR3: TGTGCCAGCAGCTTCGGGACTAGCGGTTACAATGAGCAGTTCTTC. This chain joins TRBV7-9 and TRBJ2-1; TRBD2 matches 11 bases. CDR3 size: 15 residues. The ends lost 3 bases at V and 4 bases at J; junction bases unmatched: 2. The germline V gene encodes CDR1 SEHNR and CDR2 FQNEAQ (reference sequence).

This chain links TRBV10-1 with TRBJ2-3, with D hard to call. This CDR3 has 11 residues. Germline assignment: CDR1 WNHNN and CDR2 SYGVQD (reference sequence). V was trimmed by 3 bases and J by 7 bases, leaving 5 bases between them. The CDR3 sequence is CASSEAHTQYF. CDR3 DNA: TGCGCCAGCAGTGAAGCACATACGCAGTATTTT.

The rearrangement links TRBV5-4 to TRBJ2-7; tentative D call: TRBD1 (6 bases). The CDR3 totals 13 residues. V was shortened by 4 bases and J by 2 bases, with 10 bases between the two germline ends. The germline V gene encodes CDR1 SGHNT and CDR2 YYREEE (reference sequence). CDR3 amino acids: CASSLGDTYEQYF. The CDR3 DNA follows: TGTGCCAGCAGCCTCGGGGACACCTACGAGCAGTACTTC. Looking up the rest from reference TRBV5-4 and TRBJ2-7 gives the full variable domain: ETGVTQSPTHLIKTRGQQVTLRCSSQSGHNTVSWYQQALGQGPQFIFQYYREEENGRGNFPPRFSGLQFPNYSSELNVNALELDDSALYLCASSLGDTYEQYFGPGTRLTVT.